Listed below are T cell receptor beta chains from one sample, sequenced in a study of neurological immune-mediated disorders. TCRdb reanalysed the 5' RACE reads using MiXCR and keeps one entry per CDR3 protein. The sample has 85,000 to 110,000 distinct CDR3 sequences; 9.5% to 14% are singletons. Sequencing used PBMCs. Receptors originate from a female donor with HTLV-1-associated myelopathy (HAM/TSP). CDR3s include the opening cysteine and the closing phenylalanine or tryptophan. D genes are given only for firm matches. Some rows mark clone size as missing; the rest say once, few, many or name a class of expanded clone.

few	TRBV7-2	11	TRBJ2-5	-	TGTGCCAGCAGCTTCTACGAGACCCAGTACTTC	CASSFYETQYF
many	TRBV9	14	TRBJ1-5	-	TGTGCCAGCAGCGCCTGGGGAAACAATCAGCCCCAGCATTTT	CASSAWGNNQPQHF
few	TRBV7-2	20	TRBJ2-3	TRBD2	TGTGCCAGCAGCTTACTGCCTGGTCCCACTAGCGGGGGGGATCAAGATACGCAGTATTTT	CASSLLPGPTSGGDQDTQYF
-	TRBV7-2	15	TRBJ2-2	-	TGTGCCAGCAGCTTCCTGGGCCTGAACACCTGGGAGCTGTTTTTT	CASSFLGLNTWELFF
few	TRBV5-6	14	TRBJ1-1	-	TGTGCCAGCAGCCTTACCCGGGTGAACACTGAAGCTTTCTTT	CASSLTRVNTEAFF
many	TRBV20-1	16	TRBJ1-2	-	TGCAGTGCCCTTGGGAGTAGGCCAGGGGAGTTGCGCGGCTACACCTTC	CSALGSRPGELRGYTF
many	TRBV27	13	TRBJ1-5	TRBD1	TGTGCCAGCAGTGTGACAGGGAATCAGCCCCAGCATTTT	CASSVTGNQPQHF
few	TRBV30	13	TRBJ2-7	-	TGTGCCTGGAATGGCCCCAGCCATTACGAGCAGTACTTC	CAWNGPSHYEQYF
many	TRBV5-1	14	TRBJ2-7	TRBD1	TGCGCCAGCAGCTTGATGACAGGGGACTACGAGCAGTACTTC	CASSLMTGDYEQYF
many	TRBV5-1	14	TRBJ2-7	-	TGCGCCAGCAGCTTGGGAGATCAGGGCAGCGAGCAGTACTTC	CASSLGDQGSEQYF
many	TRBV4-1	15	TRBJ2-7	-	TGCGCCAGCAGCTCCGACAGGTCCAGCTCCTACGAGCAGTACTTC	CASSSDRSSSYEQYF
many	TRBV7-2	15	TRBJ2-2	-	TGTGCCAGCAGCTTAGTCGGGCCCAGCACCGGGGAGCTGTTTTTT	CASSLVGPSTGELFF
many	TRBV18	16	TRBJ2-7	TRBD1	TGTGCCAGCTCACCGCCCGACGGGACAGGGAACCACGAGCAGTACTTC	CASSPPDGTGNHEQYF
-	TRBV25-1	15	TRBJ2-1	-	TGTGCCAGCAGTGATATGACTAGCTCCTACAATGAGCAGTTCTTC	CASSDMTSSYNEQFF
-	TRBV5-1	15	TRBJ2-3	-	TGCGCCAGCAGCTTGGCCCAGGTGTCCACAGATACGCAGTATTTT	CASSLAQVSTDTQYF
many	TRBV6-5	13	TRBJ2-7	-	TGTGCCAGCAGTTACTTCGAGGGCTACGAGCAGTACTTC	CASSYFEGYEQYF
many	TRBV5-1	14	TRBJ1-5	TRBD1	TGCGCCAGCAGCTTGGCTGGACAGGGACAGCCCCAGCATTTT	CASSLAGQGQPQHF
-	TRBV3-1	13	TRBJ1-5	TRBD1	TGTGCCAGCGAACAGGGGGCGGGTCAGCCCCAGCATTTT	CASEQGAGQPQHF
-	TRBV4-1	14	TRBJ2-2	TRBD2	TGCGCCAGCAGCCAGACTAGCTTGCTCGGGGAGCTGTTTTTT	CASSQTSLLGELFF
many	TRBV5-6	14	TRBJ1-1	-	TGTGCCAGCAGCTTGGGAGAAGGAATTGAGGGAGCTTTCTTT	CASSLGEGIEGAFF
many	TRBV12-3/TRBV12-4	14	TRBJ2-4	-	TGTGCCAGCAGTTTAGGCGGGGTCGAAAACATTCAGTACTTC	CASSLGGVENIQYF
many	TRBV12-3/TRBV12-4	13	TRBJ2-1	-	TGTGCCAGCAGTTTAGTACGTATGGCAGAGCAGTTCTTC	CASSLVRMAEQFF
many	TRBV7-2	13	TRBJ2-2	-	TGTGCCAGCACACAGGGTGACCCCGGGGAGCTGTTTTTT	CASTQGDPGELFF
-	TRBV28	14	TRBJ2-3	-	TGTGCCAGCGGGATAGGTCCCGTGGCTGATACGCAGTATTTT	CASGIGPVADTQYF
many	TRBV7-9	14	TRBJ1-5	-	TGTGCCAGCAGCTTAGCGGGAGGGAATCAGCCCCAGCATTTT	CASSLAGGNQPQHF
-	TRBV12-3/TRBV12-4	13	TRBJ2-7	TRBD2	TGTGCCAGCAGGGGACTAGCGGGGTACGAGCAGTACTTC	CASRGLAGYEQYF
many	TRBV7-8	16	TRBJ2-5	-	TGTGCCAGCAGCTTAGTGGCATCTGTCGGAGACGAGACCCAGTACTTC	CASSLVASVGDETQYF
many	TRBV12-3/TRBV12-4	13	TRBJ1-2	-	TGTGCCAGCAGCGGACAGCGCTCCTATGGCTACACCTTC	CASSGQRSYGYTF
many	TRBV11-2	15	TRBJ2-1	-	TGTGCCAGCAGCCCAGGAGGGGGACTGTACAATGAGCAGTTCTTC	CASSPGGGLYNEQFF
many	TRBV5-1	14	TRBJ1-1	-	TGCGCCAGCAGCTCCCAGGGACTGAACACTGAAGCTTTCTTT	CASSSQGLNTEAFF
many	TRBV5-5	15	TRBJ2-7	TRBD1	TGTGCCAGCAGCTTGGGGCAGGGGGCCTCCTACGAGCAGTACTTC	CASSLGQGASYEQYF
few	TRBV10-1	15	TRBJ2-5	-	TGCGCCAGCTCCTCGTCAGGGGAACTCCAAGAGACCCAGTACTTC	CASSSSGELQETQYF
many	TRBV12-3/TRBV12-4	16	TRBJ2-5	TRBD2	TGTGCCAGCAGTTGGGGACTAGCGGGGGGCGTAGAGACCCAGTACTTC	CASSWGLAGGVETQYF
many	TRBV11-2	15	TRBJ2-2	-	TGTGCCAGCAGCTTCCGGGCGTCGGGCACCGGGGAGCTGTTTTTT	CASSFRASGTGELFF
many	TRBV5-1	13	TRBJ1-2	-	TGCGCCAGCAGCGAACAGGGTGACTATGGCTACACCTTC	CASSEQGDYGYTF
many	TRBV7-8	15	TRBJ2-1	TRBD2	TGTGCCAGCAGCTGGACTAGCGGGGCCTTAAATGAGCAGTTCTTC	CASSWTSGALNEQFF
few	TRBV7-9	14	TRBJ2-3	-	TGTGCCAGCAGCCACAGCCTTAGCACAGATACGCAGTATTTT	CASSHSLSTDTQYF
many	TRBV28	12	TRBJ1-2	TRBD1	TGTGCCAGCAGTCAGGGGGTTAAAGGCTACACCTTC	CASSQGVKGYTF
many	TRBV7-9	14	TRBJ2-2	-	TGTGCCGACGCGGGACATACGAACACCGGGGAGCTGTTTTTT	CADAGHTNTGELFF
many	TRBV5-1	13	TRBJ2-7	-	TGCGCCAGCAGCCAACAGCTATCCTACGAGCAGTACTTC	CASSQQLSYEQYF
many	TRBV11-2	20	TRBJ1-2	-	TGTGCCAGCAGCCCCTCCTCCTGGCGGCAGCCCAAAGACGGGGGGTATGGCTACACCTTC	CASSPSSWRQPKDGGYGYTF
many	TRBV20-1	19	TRBJ2-3	TRBD2	TGCAGTGCCCCGAAGGGACTAGCGGGGGGCCACGCCATCACAGATACGCAGTATTTT	CSAPKGLAGGHAITDTQYF
many	TRBV29-1	12	TRBJ1-4	-	TGCAGCGCTCGAGGAGTTGATGAAAAACTGTTTTTT	CSARGVDEKLFF
few	TRBV10-3	13	TRBJ2-7	-	TGTGCCATCAGTGAGTTCATGACGGGCGAGCAGTACTTC	CAISEFMTGEQYF
-	TRBV7-2	13	TRBJ1-1	-	TGTGCCAGCAGTCCCTCGCGGCGGGGTGAAGCTTTCTTT	CASSPSRRGEAFF
few	TRBV5-1	19	TRBJ2-2	TRBD2	TGCGCCAGCAGCTTGCGTTTCCAGACTAGCGGGGGAAACACCGGGGAGCTGTTTTTT	CASSLRFQTSGGNTGELFF
many	TRBV10-3	13	TRBJ1-2	TRBD1	TGTGCCATCGGGACAGGGTCCCTCTATGGCTACACCTTC	CAIGTGSLYGYTF
many	TRBV5-1	14	TRBJ2-2	TRBD1	TGCGCCAGCGCCCGGGACAGGAGCGACGGGGAGCTGTTTTTT	CASARDRSDGELFF
many	TRBV3-1	15	TRBJ2-7	-	TGTGCCAGCAGCCAACAGGACAGCGGGTCCTACGAGCAGTACTTC	CASSQQDSGSYEQYF
-	TRBV18	13	TRBJ1-1	-	TGTGCCAGCTCACCCTCCATTACGGTCGAAGCTTTCTTT	CASSPSITVEAFF
many	TRBV27	14	TRBJ2-1	-	TGTGCCAGCCACGTAAGCCTAGGGGCGGGCGAGCAGTTCTTC	CASHVSLGAGEQFF
many	TRBV9	16	TRBJ2-5	TRBD2	TGTGCCAGCAGCGTCCGGGCTAGCGGGTACCAAGAGACCCAGTACTTC	CASSVRASGYQETQYF
many	TRBV5-1	16	TRBJ2-5	-	TGCGCCAGCAGCTTGGGCGGACAGGCCGGGGCGGAGGGCCAGTACTTC	CASSLGGQAGAEGQYF
many	TRBV3-1	17	TRBJ1-2	-	TGTGCCAGCAGCCCCTTATCTTGGGGGGCGTCCAACTATGGCTACACCTTC	CASSPLSWGASNYGYTF
many	TRBV6-6	12	TRBJ1-1	-	TGTGCCAGCGCTCCCCTGGGGGGGGGAGCTTTCTTT	CASAPLGGGAFF